This T cell receptor beta chain was recovered during a study of PD-1 blockade in mismatch repair-deficient tumors. About the study: Patients had approximately 12 mismatch repair-deficient cancer types and were previously treated and progressing.

Germline CDR1 reads SGDLS; CDR2 reads YYNGEE. The trim removed 3 bases at V and 2 bases at J, leaving 9 bases unmatched. The CDR3 spans 17 residues. Every patient had mismatch repair deficiency by PCR or immunohistochemistry. The data were produced by immunoSEQ multiplex PCR, yet TCRdb's version contains in-frame clones alone and is incomplete. The sample contains about 68,000 clones, 70% to 80% of which appear only once. Comment on this clone: The antigen remains unidentified.

Whole-study results and caveats: After pembrolizumab, tumor-resident clones rose rapidly, then generally contracted before radiologic responses.

This receptor was taken from an adult with mismatch repair-deficient cancer. This sequence joins TRBV9 and TRBJ2-2, with TRBD1 identical over 8 bases. The specimen was peripheral blood, collected 2 weeks after starting pembrolizumab. As DNA, the CDR3 is TGTGCCAGCAGCGCCGGACCCGGGACAGGAAACACCGGGGAGCTGTTTTTT. Translated, it gives CASSAGPGTGNTGELFF.